This entry is about one T cell receptor beta chain. The antigen this receptor binds is unknown. It has no much larger one-base neighbor in the sample; base qualities were not kept. TCR beta libraries were generated from genomic DNA with the immunoSEQ kit, following the manufacturer's recommendations. For library preparation, a first multiplex PCR was performed with proprietary primers, followed by a second PCR in which unique barcodes were added, and bead cleanups were performed after each round. Each sample batch included a kit-provided positive control reaction and a negative control reaction. The final libraries were assessed on an Agilent 4200 TapeStation D1000 ScreenTape, pooled by volume, and quantified by qPCR. Sequencing was performed on an Illumina NextSeq500 using a MidOutput 150-cycle cartridge, with 156 Read1 cycles, 15 Index1 cycles, and the kit custom primers. The pooled library was loaded at 1.0 pM with approximately 20% PhiX control spiked in. The study's own analysis went as follows. Vendor-processed data were analyzed in R, with a clonotype defined as all T cells sharing the same CDR3 nucleotide sequence. For clone abundance analyses, frequencies were normalized to the 10,000 most abundant clones per sample. Public T cell clones, which averaged fewer than five per sample, were removed prior to analysis. Tumor-enriched clonotypes and baseline blood-enriched clonotypes were defined as those with an abundance difference of at least 32-fold between compartments. A beta-binomial differential abundance model was used to identify clonotypes that expanded or contracted between blood time points. Similarity between tumor and blood repertoires was quantified using the Baroni-Urbani and Buser coefficient, and groups were compared with two-tailed Wilcoxon tests in R. In its TCRdb copy, this immuneACCESS table keeps in-frame sequences only and misses some clones. Where compared with another copy, unresolved V genes explain less than half of these, and the others have no known cause. V, J and clone size are those of that table, while D and trimming were read from the DNA. In all, the sample holds 150,000 or so clones, and about 85% of those were seen once. Jointly, the top ten make up approximately 11% of the sample.

Spanning cysteine to phenylalanine, the CDR3 consists of 16 amino acids. Of all the DNA, just the CDR3 is kept, 48 bases in frame from base 1. V ends up 1 base short and J 4 bases short, with an unmatched junction base count of 10. Based on the germline V gene, the CDR1 and CDR2 sequences are SGHVT and SQSDAQ. This entry belongs to a study of radiation and T cells in renal cell carcinoma (dated by TCRdb to the early 2020s). In the study overall: A total of 50 or so samples underwent TCR beta sequencing, made up of approximately 26 tumors and about 27 peripheral blood samples. A total of 3.5 million to 4.5 million unique CDR3 nucleotide sequences, encoding 2,658,974 unique CDR3 amino acid sequences, were found across all 50 or so samples. The final blood draw was performed at 4 weeks after radiation, at the same time as nephrectomy.

This specimen's time point label, interpreted: blood 4 weeks post-SBRT, at nephrectomy. In the paper's terms, the treatment or condition label means: 15 Gy SBRT to primary tumor, nephrectomy 4 weeks later. The samples were drawn from a clinical trial, where primary renal cell carcinomas were treated with 15 Gy of stereotactic body radiation therapy and then removed by nephrectomy 4 weeks afterward. Serial peripheral blood from radiation-treated patients was sampled at baseline, 2 weeks and 4 weeks after SBRT to track tumor-enriched clonotypes. Every patient had renal cell carcinoma of clear cell pathology. The QIAamp DNA Blood Mini Kit (Qiagen) was used to prepare genomic DNA for TCR sequencing. The analyses included just those samples that passed every quality control check. Study-level results and caveats: No pretreatment tumor biopsies were available, so the baseline intratumoral presence of clonotypes could not be determined. Tracking of blood repertoire dynamics stopped at about 4 weeks after treatment, with no follow-up past that point. An increase in top tumor clonotypes in blood was observed from baseline to 2 weeks post-radiation, followed by contraction by 4 weeks, which was taken to suggest transient expansion of tumor-resident clones. Because the trial had a single-armed design, the trial could not examine how radiation dose or scheduling affected the TCR repertoire.

The sequence came from a woman aged 45-65 years with renal cell carcinoma. The specimen comprised blood, sampled from a patient whose treatment included radiotherapy and nephrectomy. The chain is made from TRBV7-4 and TRBJ2-7; 7 bases in the junction line up with TRBD1. The CDR3 reads CASSLGETGKRYEQYF. The nucleotide sequence reads as follows: TGTGCCAGCAGCTTAGGGGAGACAGGGAAGCGATACGAGCAGTACTTC.